This T cell receptor beta chain was sequenced in a study of control samples from healthy donors and cancer patients. With V trimmed by 3 bases and J by 7 bases, 4 bases remained unmatched. Germline lookup yields CDR1 SGDLS and CDR2 YYNGEE. The CDR3 runs to 13 residues. Using immunoSEQ multiplex PCR, the repertoire was profiled, and TCRdb retains in-frame clones only, with some absent. The sample yields about 70,000 clones, over 65% seen once. The V and J genes are TRBV9 and TRBJ1-2; 9 nucleotides align to TRBD1. The sequenced sample consisted of PBMCs. The TCR sequence derives from a woman between 50 and 59 years old with lung cancer. In nucleotides, the CDR3 is TGTGCCAGCAGCGAGGGGACAGGGAGTGGCTACACCTTC. Its translation is CASSEGTGSGYTF.